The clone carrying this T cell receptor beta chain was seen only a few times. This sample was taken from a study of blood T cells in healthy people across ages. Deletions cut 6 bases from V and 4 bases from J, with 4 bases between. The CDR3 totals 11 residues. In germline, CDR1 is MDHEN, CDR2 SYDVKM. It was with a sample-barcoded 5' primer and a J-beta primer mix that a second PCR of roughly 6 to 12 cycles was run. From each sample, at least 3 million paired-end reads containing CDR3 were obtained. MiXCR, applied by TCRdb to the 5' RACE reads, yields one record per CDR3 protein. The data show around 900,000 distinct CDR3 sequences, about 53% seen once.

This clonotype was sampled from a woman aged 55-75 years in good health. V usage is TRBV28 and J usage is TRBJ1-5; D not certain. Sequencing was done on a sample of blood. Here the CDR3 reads CASSLNQPQHF. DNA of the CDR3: TGTGCCAGCAGCCTAAATCAGCCCCAGCATTTT.